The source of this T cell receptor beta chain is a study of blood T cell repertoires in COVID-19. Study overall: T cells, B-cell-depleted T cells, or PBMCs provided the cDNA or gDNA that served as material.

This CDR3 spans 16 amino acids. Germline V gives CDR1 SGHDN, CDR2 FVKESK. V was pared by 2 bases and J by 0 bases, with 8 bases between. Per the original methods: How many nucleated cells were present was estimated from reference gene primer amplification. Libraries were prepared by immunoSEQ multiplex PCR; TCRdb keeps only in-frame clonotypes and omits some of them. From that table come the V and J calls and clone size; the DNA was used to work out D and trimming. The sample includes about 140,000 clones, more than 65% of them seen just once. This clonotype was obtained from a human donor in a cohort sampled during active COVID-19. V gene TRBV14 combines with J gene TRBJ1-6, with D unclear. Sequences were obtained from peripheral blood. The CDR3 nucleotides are TGTGCCAGCAGCCAATGGGAGGGCTCCTATAATTCACCCCTCCACTTT. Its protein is CASSQWEGSYNSPLHF.